This TCR beta chain was captured in a study of blood T cell repertoires in COVID-19. At the level of the study: Specimens from acute and convalescent COVID-19 originated in the United States, Italy and Spain. The analysed material was cDNA or gDNA that came from T cells, B-cell-depleted T cells, or PBMCs.

J gave up 3 bases and V 6 bases, and 4 bases lay outside the gene matches. Germline CDR1 and CDR2: MDHEN and SYDVKM. CDR3 length: 15 amino acids. Original analysis: Researchers report that nucleated cell counts were estimated from reference gene primer amplification. The assay was immunoSEQ multiplex PCR, and TCRdb's table has in-frame clones only and misses some. That table is the source of V, J and clone size, and D and trimming were worked out from the DNA. The repertoire consists of about 310,000 clones, with roughly 84% occurring once and the leading ten covering 1%. This TCR came from a man between 45 and 60 years old with active or convalescent COVID-19. The sequenced sample was peripheral blood. The chain recombines TRBV28 with TRBJ1-6; 8 nucleotides match TRBD1. Written as DNA, the CDR3 is TGTGCCAGCAGAGATACAGGGGGCTATAATTCACCCCTCCACTTT. This codes for CASRDTGGYNSPLHF. The whole variable domain, filled in from reference TRBV28 and TRBJ1-6, reads DVKVTQSSRYLVKRTGEKVFLECVQDMDHENMFWYRQDPGLGLRLIYFSYDVKMKEKGDIPEGYSVSREKKERFSLILESASTNQTSMYLCASRDTGGYNSPLHFGNGTRLTVT.